This entry lists 16 T cell receptor beta chains sequenced from one sample in a study of vaccination and CD4 T cells after COVID-19. Cultured CD4+ T-cell DNA underwent Oncomine TCR Beta short-read sequencing. TCRdb ran MiXCR on the PCR reads and lists one entry per CDR3 protein. The sample has thousands of distinct CDR3 sequences, about 21% seen once. Treatment in this sample: 10-day PBMC culture with coronavirus spike peptide pools or control peptides (ViraFEST assay). For these receptors, no antigen is known. The specimen was CD4+ T cells from blood, cultured in vitro, collected after SARS-CoV-2 vaccination. The receptors derive from a human donor who had recovered from COVID-19.

This clonotype ranks as medium-sized (0.01 to 0.1%). This chain links TRBV20-1 with TRBJ2-3; tentative D call: TRBD2 (5 bases). The V gene lost 6 bases and the J gene lost 2 bases, with 21 bases spanning the gap. The V gene's germline CDR1 is DFQATT and CDR2 SNEGSKA (reference sequence). This CDR3 spans 16 amino acids. The CDR3 DNA sequence: TGCAGTGCAACCCCTTCGGGGAGCCGGTCCACAGATACGCAGTATTTT. Translation gives CSATPSGSRSTDTQYF.

This clonotype is classed as medium-sized (0.01 to 0.1%). This chain connects TRBV20-1 to TRBJ2-7; 11 bases map to TRBD2. Per germline, CDR1 DFQATT and CDR2 SNEGSKA (reference sequence). V shed 5 bases, J shed 4 bases, and the junction held 4 bases outside the gene matches. CDR3 length: 13 residues. The CDR3 here is CSAGTSGSYEQYF. In DNA, the CDR3 is TGCAGTGCTGGGACTAGCGGAAGTTACGAGCAGTACTTC.

The V gene is TRBV19, the J gene TRBJ2-7; tentative D call: TRBD1 (6 bases). Germline-derived CDR1 and CDR2 are LNHDA and SQIVND (reference sequence). CDR3 size: 14 residues. V shed 5 bases and J shed 0 bases, with 11 bases lying between them. The CDR3 protein is CASSQDRLSYEQYF. The DNA of the CDR3 is TGTGCCAGTAGTCAAGACAGGCTCTCCTACGAGCAGTACTTC.

This clonotype was picked up a small number of times. At one boundary the junction diverges from the germline segment, which might be a read error. The chain is built from TRBV7-9 and TRBJ1-6; TRBD1 agrees at 7 bases. The CDR3 covers 17 residues. Germline CDR1 reads SEHNR; CDR2 reads FQNEAQ (reference sequence). CDR3 residues: CASSPGQGVFDKSPLHF. The CDR3 DNA sequence: TGTGCCAGCAGCCCCGGGCAGGGGGTTTTCGATAAGTCACCCCTCCACTTT.

This clonotype was seen once. This chain links TRBV30 with TRBJ1-2; the D is unclear. This CDR3 is 13 amino acids long. Germline-derived CDR1 and CDR2 are GTSNPN and SVGIG (reference sequence). The germline V and J ends were trimmed by 4 bases and 2 bases, with 11 bases remaining between them. DNA of the CDR3: TGTGCCTGGACGCGACGTAAGAACTATGGCTACACCTTC. This gives the protein CAWTRRKNYGYTF.

V gene TRBV11-2 combines with J gene TRBJ1-1; 8 bases are shared with TRBD1. The trim removed 5 bases at V and 1 base at J, leaving 3 bases unmatched. Per germline, CDR1 SGHAT and CDR2 FQNNGV. CDR3 length: 14 amino acids. The CDR3 DNA reads as TGTGCCAGCAGCGAAGACAGGGGGAACACTGAAGCTTTCTTT. Protein product: CASSEDRGNTEAFF.

By proportion, this clonotype is medium-sized. The chain uses TRBV18 and TRBJ1-2; D is unclear. Between the trimmed V and J ends, which lost 2 bases and 7 bases, there was a span of 14 bases. Per germline, CDR1 KGHSH and CDR2 LQKENI. The CDR3 covers 14 residues. The CDR3, as DNA: TGTGCCAGCTCACCATCGTTGGAGGGCGGTGGCTACACCTTC. Protein: CASSPSLEGGGYTF.

The chain's CDR3 is CASSASSGANVLTF. The CDR3 DNA is TGTGCCAGCAGCGCGAGCTCTGGGGCCAACGTCCTGACTTTC. The V and J genes are TRBV5-6 and TRBJ2-6; no reliable D call. Between the trimmed V and J ends, which lost 4 bases and 0 bases, there was a span of 5 bases. Per germline, CDR1 SGHDT and CDR2 YYEEEE. CDR3 length equals 14 residues.

The sample holds many counts of this clonotype. The V call is TRBV7-9, the J call TRBJ2-3; D gene ambiguous. V gave up 1 base and J gave up 1 base, with 9 bases separating them. This CDR3 is 15 amino acids long. Germline lookup yields CDR1 SEHNR and CDR2 FQNEAQ (reference sequence). The CDR3 nucleotides are TGTGCCAGCAGCTTAGGACACGAGGGCACAGATACGCAGTATTTT. Translated: CASSLGHEGTDTQYF.

The rearrangement links TRBV18 to TRBJ2-3, with D unclear. The CDR3 spans 15 residues. Trimming stripped 6 bases from V and 6 bases from J, with 19 bases between. Germline V gene data show CDR1 as KGHSH and CDR2 as LQKENI. DNA of the CDR3: TGTGCCAGCTCCCCGGATTATCTAAGGGCGGATACGCAGTATTTT. This gives the protein CASSPDYLRADTQYF.

Ten or more counts support this clonotype. The chain couples TRBV20-1 to TRBJ1-2, with 7 bases identical to TRBD1. V was pared by 5 bases and J by 8 bases, with 11 bases of the junction left unmatched. This CDR3 comprises 13 residues. Germline V gene data show CDR1 as DFQATT and CDR2 as SNEGSKA (reference sequence). The chain's CDR3 is CSAERSTGDGYTF. The CDR3 coding sequence is TGCAGTGCTGAAAGGAGCACAGGGGACGGCTACACCTTC.

This clonotype was seen a few times. The genes are TRBV18 and TRBJ2-7; D perhaps matches TRBD1 (6 bases). The germline V gene encodes CDR1 KGHSH and CDR2 LQKENI. Trimming cost V 3 bases and J 6 bases, with 12 bases left between them. The CDR3 spans 13 residues. The CDR3 reads CASSPDRLIEQYF. CDR3 sequence (DNA): TGTGCCAGCTCACCCGACAGGTTAATCGAGCAGTACTTC.

V and J are TRBV12-3 or TRBV12-4 and TRBJ1-5; D not certain. Trimming left V 6 bases short and J 0 bases short, with 3 bases between. The CDR3 contains 12 residues. The CDR3 here is CASSGSNQPQHF. The CDR3 coding sequence is TGTGCCAGCAGCGGTAGCAATCAGCCCCAGCATTTT.

The chain recombines TRBV5-1 with TRBJ1-2; D unresolved. CDR1 SGHRS and CDR2 YFSETQ come from the germline V gene. The CDR3 runs to 13 residues. The V gene lost 0 bases and the J gene lost 4 bases, with 7 bases spanning the gap. CDR3 sequence: CASSLGGLYGYTF. In DNA, the CDR3 is TGCGCCAGCAGCTTGGGAGGGCTCTATGGCTACACCTTC.

CDR3 sequence (DNA): TGTGCCAGCAGCTTAGTGGCTAGCGGGGTGGATACGCAGTATTTT. Protein product: CASSLVASGVDTQYF. The V and J genes are TRBV11-3 and TRBJ2-3; 9 bases agree with TRBD2. V was pared by 1 base and J by 6 bases, with 5 bases of the junction left unmatched. CDR3 size: 15 residues. Per germline, CDR1 SGHNT and CDR2 YENEEA.

This clonotype was detected many times. The V and J genes are TRBV24-1 and TRBJ2-7; D gene unclear. The CDR3 consists of 13 residues. V lost 4 bases to trimming and J lost 4 bases, with 10 bases between them. Germline-derived CDR1 and CDR2 are KGHDR and SFDVKD. The CDR3 DNA sequence: TGTGCCACCAGTGACCCATCGACATACGAGCAGTACTTC. This codes for CATSDPSTYEQYF.